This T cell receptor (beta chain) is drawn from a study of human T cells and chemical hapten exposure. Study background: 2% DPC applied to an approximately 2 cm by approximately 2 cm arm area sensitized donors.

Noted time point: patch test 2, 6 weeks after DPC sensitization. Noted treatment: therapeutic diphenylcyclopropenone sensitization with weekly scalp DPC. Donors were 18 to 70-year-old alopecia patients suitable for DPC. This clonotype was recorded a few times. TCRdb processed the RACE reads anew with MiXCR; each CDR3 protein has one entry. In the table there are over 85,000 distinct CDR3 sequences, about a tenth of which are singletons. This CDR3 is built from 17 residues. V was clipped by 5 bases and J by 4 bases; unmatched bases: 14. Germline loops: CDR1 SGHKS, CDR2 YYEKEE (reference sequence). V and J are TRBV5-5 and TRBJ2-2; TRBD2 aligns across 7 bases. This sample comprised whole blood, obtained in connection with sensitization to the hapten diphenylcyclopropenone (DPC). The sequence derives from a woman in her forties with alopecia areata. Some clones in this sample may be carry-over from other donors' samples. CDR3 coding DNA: TGTGCCAGCAGTTCCGTACAGGCGGGAGTGTTCACCGGGGAGCTGTTTTTT. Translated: CASSSVQAGVFTGELFF.